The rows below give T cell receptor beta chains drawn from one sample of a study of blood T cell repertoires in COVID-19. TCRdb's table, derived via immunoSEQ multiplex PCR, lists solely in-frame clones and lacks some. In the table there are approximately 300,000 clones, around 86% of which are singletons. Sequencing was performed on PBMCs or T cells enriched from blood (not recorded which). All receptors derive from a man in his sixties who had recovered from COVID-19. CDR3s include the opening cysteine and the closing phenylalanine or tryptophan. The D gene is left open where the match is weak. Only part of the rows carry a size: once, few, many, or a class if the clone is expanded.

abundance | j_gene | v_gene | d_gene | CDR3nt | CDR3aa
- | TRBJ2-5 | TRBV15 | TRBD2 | TGTGCCACCAGCAGAGGGGAAATTCTAGCGGAAGAGACCCAGTACTTC | CATSRGEILAEETQYF
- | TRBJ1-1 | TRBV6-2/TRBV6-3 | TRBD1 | TGTGCCAGCAGTCTTCGACAGGGCCTCATGAACACTGAAGCTTTCTTT | CASSLRQGLMNTEAFF
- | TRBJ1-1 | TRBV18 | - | TGTGCCAGCTCACCACCGACAATGAACACTGAAGCTTTCTTT | CASSPPTMNTEAFF
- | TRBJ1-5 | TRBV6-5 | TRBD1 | TGTGCCAGCAGTTACGTGCGGGACAGCTCAGAGCCCCAGCATTTT | CASSYVRDSSEPQHF
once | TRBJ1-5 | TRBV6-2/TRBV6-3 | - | TGTGCCAGCAGTTACGGCGGGGGAGGTCAGCCCCAGCATTTT | CASSYGGGGQPQHF
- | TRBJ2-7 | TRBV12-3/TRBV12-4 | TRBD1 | TGTGCCAGCAGTTGGGACAGACCCTACGAGCAGTACTTC | CASSWDRPYEQYF
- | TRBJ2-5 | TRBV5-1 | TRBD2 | TGCGCCAGCAGCTTGAGGCTAGCGGGAGCCGATAGAGAGACCCAGTACTTC | CASSLRLAGADRETQYF
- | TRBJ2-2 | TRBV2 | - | TGTGCCAGCAAATCGGCAGGGGGGACCACCGGGGAGCTGTTTTTT | CASKSAGGTTGELFF
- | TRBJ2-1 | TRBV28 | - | TGTGCCAGCAGTTTGGGCAGGAATGAGCAGTTCTTC | CASSLGRNEQFF
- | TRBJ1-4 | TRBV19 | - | TGTGCCAGTACCCTGCGGGGGACTAATGAAAAACTGTTTTTT | CASTLRGTNEKLFF
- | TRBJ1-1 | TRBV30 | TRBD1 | TGTGCCTGGAAAACAGGGGTTTCCTTTTTGACTACTGAAGCTTTCTTT | CAWKTGVSFLTTEAFF
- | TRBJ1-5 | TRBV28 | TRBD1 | TGTGCCAGCACCAACAGGGGGAATAGCAATCAGCCCCAGCATTTT | CASTNRGNSNQPQHF
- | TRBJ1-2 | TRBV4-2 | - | TGTGCCAGCAGCCAAGATCGGGGAGGTTCTAACTATGGCTACACCTTC | CASSQDRGGSNYGYTF
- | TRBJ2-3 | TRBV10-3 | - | TGTGCCATCAGTGAAGGCAGGACTGCCACAGATACGCAGTATTTT | CAISEGRTATDTQYF
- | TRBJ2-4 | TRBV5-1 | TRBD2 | TGCGCCAGCAGGGCGACTAGCGCCAAAAACATTCAGTACTTC | CASRATSAKNIQYF
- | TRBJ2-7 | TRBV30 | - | TGTGCCTGGAGTAGGGCAGGGGTCTCCTACGAGCAGTACTTC | CAWSRAGVSYEQYF
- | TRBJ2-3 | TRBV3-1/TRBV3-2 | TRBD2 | TGTGCCAGCAGCCAATCCGGCGGGAGAGAGGGCGCGCAGTATTTT | CASSQSGGREGAQYF
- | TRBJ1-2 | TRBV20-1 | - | TGCAGTGCTAGTCCTCCTTCAGTTAACTATGGCTACACCTTC | CSASPPSVNYGYTF
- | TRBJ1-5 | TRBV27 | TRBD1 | TGTGCCAGCAGCCCGGGACAGGGCAGCAATCAGCCCCAGCATTTT | CASSPGQGSNQPQHF
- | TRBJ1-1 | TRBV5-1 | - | TGCGCCAGCAGCTGGGCACAAGGGAGGGCGAACACTGAAGCTTTCTTT | CASSWAQGRANTEAFF
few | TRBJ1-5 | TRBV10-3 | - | TGTGCCATCAGTGCTATCGAGGGTAAGAATCAGCCCCAGCATTTT | CAISAIEGKNQPQHF
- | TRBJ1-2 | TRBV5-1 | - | TGCGCCAGCAGCTTGTCCAGTAGACAGGTTGGAGATGGCTACACCTTC | CASSLSSRQVGDGYTF